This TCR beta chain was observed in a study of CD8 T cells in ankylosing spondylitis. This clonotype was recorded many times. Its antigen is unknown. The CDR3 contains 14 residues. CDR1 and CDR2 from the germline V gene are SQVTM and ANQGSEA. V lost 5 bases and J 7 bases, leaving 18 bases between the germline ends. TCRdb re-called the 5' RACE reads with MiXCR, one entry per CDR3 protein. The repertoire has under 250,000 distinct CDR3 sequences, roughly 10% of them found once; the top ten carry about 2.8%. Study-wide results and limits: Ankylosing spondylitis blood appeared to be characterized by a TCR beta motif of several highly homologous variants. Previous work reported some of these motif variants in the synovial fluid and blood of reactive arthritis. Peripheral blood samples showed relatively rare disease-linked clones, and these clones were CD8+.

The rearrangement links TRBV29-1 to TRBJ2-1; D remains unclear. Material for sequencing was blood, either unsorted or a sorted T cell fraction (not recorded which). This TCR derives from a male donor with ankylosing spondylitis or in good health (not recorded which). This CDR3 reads CSVLPPKGPNEQFF. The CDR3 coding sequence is TGCAGCGTTCTTCCACCCAAAGGACCAAATGAGCAGTTCTTC.